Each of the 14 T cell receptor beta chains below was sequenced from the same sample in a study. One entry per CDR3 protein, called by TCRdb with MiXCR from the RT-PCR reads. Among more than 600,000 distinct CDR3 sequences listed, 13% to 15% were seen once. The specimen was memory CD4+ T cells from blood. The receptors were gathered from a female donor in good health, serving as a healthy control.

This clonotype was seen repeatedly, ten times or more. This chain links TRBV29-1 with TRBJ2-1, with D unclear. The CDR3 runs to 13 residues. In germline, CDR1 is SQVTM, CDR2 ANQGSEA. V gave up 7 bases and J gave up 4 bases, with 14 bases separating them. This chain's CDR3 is CSAAYTSYNEQFF. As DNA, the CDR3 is TGCAGCGCTGCGTATACTTCGTACAATGAGCAGTTCTTC.

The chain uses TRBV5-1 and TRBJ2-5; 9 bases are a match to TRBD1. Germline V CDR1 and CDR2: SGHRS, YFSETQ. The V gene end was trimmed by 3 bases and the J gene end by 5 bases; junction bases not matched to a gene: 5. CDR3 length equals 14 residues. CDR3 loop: CASSSTGGGETQYF. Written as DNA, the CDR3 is TGCGCCAGCAGCTCTACAGGGGGCGGGGAGACCCAGTACTTC.

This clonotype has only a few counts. Here the CDR3 reads CASTKREGPPYEQYF. DNA of the CDR3: TGTGCCAGCACGAAGCGGGAGGGCCCGCCCTACGAGCAGTACTTC. The chain carries TRBV7-9 and TRBJ2-7, with TRBD2 matching over 10 bases. Germline CDR1 SEHNR, CDR2 FQNEAQ (reference sequence). The V and J ends lost 7 bases and 2 bases, in that order; junction bases with no gene match: 8. The CDR3 length is 15 residues.

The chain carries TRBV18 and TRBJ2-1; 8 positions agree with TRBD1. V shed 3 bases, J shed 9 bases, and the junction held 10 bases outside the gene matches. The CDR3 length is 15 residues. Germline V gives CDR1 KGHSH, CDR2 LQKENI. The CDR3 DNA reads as TGTGCCAGCTCACCCACCGGAGCAGGGGGCAGTGAGCAGTTCTTC. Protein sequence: CASSPTGAGGSEQFF.

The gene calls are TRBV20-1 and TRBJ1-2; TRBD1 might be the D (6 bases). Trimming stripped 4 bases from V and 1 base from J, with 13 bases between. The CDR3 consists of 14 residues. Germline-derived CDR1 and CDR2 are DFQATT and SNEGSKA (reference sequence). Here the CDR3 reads CSATQGPDNYGYTF. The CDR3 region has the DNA TGCAGTGCTACCCAGGGGCCTGATAACTATGGCTACACCTTC.

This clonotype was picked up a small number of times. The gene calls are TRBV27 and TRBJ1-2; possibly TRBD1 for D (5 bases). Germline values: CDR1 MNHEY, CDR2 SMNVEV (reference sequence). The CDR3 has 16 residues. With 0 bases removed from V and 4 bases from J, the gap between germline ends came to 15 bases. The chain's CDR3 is CASSLSGQGPFYGYTF. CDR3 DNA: TGTGCCAGCAGTTTATCAGGGCAGGGACCCTTCTATGGCTACACCTTC.

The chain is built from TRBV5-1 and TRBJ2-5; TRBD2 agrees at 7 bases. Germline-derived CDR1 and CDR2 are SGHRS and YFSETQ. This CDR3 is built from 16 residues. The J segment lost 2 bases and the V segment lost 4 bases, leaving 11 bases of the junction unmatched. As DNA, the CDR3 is TGCGCCAGCAGCGGGAGAGGGAGGGCCCGGCAAGAGACCCAGTACTTC. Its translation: CASSGRGRARQETQYF.

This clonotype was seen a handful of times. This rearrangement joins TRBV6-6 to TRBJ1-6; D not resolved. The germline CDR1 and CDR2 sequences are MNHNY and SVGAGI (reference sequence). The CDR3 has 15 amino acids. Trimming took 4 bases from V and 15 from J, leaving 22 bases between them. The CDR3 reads CASSSHGEPALLLHF. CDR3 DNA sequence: TGTGCCAGCAGTTCCCACGGGGAACCCGCATTGCTCCTCCACTTT.

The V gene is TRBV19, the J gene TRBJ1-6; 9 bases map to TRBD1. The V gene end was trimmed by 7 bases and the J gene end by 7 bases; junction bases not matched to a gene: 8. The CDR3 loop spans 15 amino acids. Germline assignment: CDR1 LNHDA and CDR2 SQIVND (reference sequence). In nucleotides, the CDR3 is TGTGCCAGTAATCTCCGGACAGGGGTAAATTCACCCCTCCACTTT. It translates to CASNLRTGVNSPLHF.

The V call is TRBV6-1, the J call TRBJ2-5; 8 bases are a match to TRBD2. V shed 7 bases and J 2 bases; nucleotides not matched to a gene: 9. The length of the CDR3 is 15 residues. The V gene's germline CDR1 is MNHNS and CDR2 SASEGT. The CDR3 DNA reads TGTGCCAGCAAGTTGACGGGAGGGAGTCAAGAGACCCAGTACTTC. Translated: CASKLTGGSQETQYF.

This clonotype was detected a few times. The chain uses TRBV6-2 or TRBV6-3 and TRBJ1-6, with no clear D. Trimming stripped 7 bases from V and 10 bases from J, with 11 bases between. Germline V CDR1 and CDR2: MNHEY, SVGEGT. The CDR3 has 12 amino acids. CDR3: CASTLYGSPLHF. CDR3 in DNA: TGTGCCAGCACCCTTTACGGATCACCCCTCCACTTT.

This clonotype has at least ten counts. The CDR3: CASSSGLAREQYF. Written as DNA, the CDR3 is TGTGCCAGCAGCTCGGGACTAGCACGCGAGCAGTACTTC. The rearrangement joins TRBV7-2 to TRBJ2-7, with 9 bases fitting TRBD2. This CDR3 spans 13 amino acids. The germline CDR1 and CDR2 sequences are SGHTA and FQGNSA. Trimming removed 4 bases from V and 6 bases from J; junction bases left unmatched: 4.

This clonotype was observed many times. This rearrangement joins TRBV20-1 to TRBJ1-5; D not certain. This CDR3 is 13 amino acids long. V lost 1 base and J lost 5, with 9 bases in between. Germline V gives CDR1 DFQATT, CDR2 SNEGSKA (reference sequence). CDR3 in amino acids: CSARGPLYQPQHF. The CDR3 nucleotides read TGCAGTGCTAGAGGGCCTCTATATCAGCCCCAGCATTTT.

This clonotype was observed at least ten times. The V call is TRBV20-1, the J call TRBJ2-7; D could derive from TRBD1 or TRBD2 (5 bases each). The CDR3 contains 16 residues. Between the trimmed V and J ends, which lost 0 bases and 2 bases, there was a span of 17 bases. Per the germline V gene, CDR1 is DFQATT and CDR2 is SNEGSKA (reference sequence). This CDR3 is CSARDWDLVRPYEQYF. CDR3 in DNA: TGCAGTGCTAGAGATTGGGACCTAGTGCGACCCTACGAGCAGTACTTC.